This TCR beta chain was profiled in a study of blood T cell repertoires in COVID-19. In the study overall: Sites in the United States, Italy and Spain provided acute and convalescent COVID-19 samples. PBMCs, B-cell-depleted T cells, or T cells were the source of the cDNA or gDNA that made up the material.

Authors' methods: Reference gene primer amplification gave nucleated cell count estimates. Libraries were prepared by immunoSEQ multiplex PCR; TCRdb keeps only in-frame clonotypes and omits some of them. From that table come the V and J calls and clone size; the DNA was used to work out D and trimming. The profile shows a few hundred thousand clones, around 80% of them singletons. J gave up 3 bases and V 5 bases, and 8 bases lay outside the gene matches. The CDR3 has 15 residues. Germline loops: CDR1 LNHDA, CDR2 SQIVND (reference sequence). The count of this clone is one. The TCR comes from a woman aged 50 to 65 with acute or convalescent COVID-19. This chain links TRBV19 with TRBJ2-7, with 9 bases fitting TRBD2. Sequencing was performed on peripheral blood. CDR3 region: CASSGAGGPDYEQYF. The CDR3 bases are TGTGCCAGTAGTGGGGCGGGAGGGCCGGACTACGAGCAGTACTTC.